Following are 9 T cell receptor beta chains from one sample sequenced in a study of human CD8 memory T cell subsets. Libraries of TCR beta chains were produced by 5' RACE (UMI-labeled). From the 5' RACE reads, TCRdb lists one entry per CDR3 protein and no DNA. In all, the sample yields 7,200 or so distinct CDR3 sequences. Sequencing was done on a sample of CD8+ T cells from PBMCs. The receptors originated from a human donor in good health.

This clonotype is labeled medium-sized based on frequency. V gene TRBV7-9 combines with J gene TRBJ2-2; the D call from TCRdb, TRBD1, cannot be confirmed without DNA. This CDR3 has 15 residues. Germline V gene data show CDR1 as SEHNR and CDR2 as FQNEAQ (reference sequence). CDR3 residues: CASSFRDRNTGELFF. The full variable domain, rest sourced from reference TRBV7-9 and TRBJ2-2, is DTGVSQNPRHKITKRGQNVTFRCDPISEHNRLYWYRQTLGQGPEFLTYFQNEAQLEKSRLLSDRFSAERPKGSFSTLEIQRTEQGDSAMYLCASSFRDRNTGELFFGEGSRLTVL.

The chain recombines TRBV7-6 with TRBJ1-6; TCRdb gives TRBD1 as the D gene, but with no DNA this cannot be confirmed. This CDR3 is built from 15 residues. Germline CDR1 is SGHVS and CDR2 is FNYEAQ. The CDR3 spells CASGDLGLNNSPLHF.

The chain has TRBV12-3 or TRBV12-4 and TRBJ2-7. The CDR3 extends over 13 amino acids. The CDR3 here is CASTEGGRPEQYF.

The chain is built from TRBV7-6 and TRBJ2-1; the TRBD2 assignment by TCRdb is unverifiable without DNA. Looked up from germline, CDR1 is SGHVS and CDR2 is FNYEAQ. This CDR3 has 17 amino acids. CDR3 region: CASSLGTSGSGLNEQFF.

CDR3 protein: CASSEGAYIQYF. The chain employs TRBV6-1 and TRBJ2-4; TCRdb proposes TRBD1, but this gene call is untestable without DNA. This CDR3 has 12 amino acids. CDR1 MNHNS and CDR2 SASEGT come from the germline V gene.

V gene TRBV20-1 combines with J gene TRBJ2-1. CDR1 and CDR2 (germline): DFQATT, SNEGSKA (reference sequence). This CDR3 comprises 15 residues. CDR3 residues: CSARDRVKLTNEQFF.

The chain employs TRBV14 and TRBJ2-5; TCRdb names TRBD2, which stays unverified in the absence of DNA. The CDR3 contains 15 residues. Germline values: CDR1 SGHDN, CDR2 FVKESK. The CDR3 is CASSQVGGSGETQYF. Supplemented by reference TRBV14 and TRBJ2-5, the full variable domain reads EAGVTQFPSHSVIEKGQTVTLRCDPISGHDNLYWYRRVMGKEIKFLLHFVKESKQDESGMPNNRFLAERTGGTYSTLKVQPAELEDSGVYFCASSQVGGSGETQYFGPGTRLLVL.

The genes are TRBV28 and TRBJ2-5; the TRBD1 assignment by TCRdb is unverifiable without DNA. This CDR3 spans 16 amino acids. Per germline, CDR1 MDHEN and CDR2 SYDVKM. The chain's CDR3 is CASSSRAGMREGTQYF.

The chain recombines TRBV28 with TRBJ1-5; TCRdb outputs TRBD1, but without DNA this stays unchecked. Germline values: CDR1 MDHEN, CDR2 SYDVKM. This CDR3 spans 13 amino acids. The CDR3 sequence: CASTSGVGQPQHF.